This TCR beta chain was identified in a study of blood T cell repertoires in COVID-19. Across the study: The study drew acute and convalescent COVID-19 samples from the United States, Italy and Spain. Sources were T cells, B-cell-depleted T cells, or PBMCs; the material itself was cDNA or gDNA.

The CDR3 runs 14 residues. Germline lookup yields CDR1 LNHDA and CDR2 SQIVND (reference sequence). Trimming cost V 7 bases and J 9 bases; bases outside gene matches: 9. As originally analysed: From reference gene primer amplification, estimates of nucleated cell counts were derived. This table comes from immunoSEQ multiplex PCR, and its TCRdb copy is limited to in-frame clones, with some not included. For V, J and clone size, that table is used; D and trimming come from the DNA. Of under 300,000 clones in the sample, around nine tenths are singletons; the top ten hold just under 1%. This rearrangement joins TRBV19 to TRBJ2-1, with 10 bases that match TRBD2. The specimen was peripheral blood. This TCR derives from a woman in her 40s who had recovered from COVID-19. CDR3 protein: CASTALAGESEQFF. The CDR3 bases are TGTGCCAGTACGGCGCTAGCGGGAGAGAGTGAGCAGTTCTTC.